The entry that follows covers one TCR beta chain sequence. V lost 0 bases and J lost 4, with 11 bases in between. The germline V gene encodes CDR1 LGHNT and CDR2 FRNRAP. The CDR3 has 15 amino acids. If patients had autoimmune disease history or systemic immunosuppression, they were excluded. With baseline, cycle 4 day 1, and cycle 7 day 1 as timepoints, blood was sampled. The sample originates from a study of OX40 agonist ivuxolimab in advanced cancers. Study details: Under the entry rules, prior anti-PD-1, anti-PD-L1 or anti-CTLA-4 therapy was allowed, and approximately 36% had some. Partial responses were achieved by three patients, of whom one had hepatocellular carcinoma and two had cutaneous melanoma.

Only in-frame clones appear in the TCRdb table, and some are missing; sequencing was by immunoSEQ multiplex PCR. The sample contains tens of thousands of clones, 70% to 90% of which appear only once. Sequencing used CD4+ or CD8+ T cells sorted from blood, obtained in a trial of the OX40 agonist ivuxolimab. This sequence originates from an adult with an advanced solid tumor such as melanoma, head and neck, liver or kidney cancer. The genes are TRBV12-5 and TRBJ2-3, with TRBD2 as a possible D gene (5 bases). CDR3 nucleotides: TGTGCTAGTGGTTTGGTAACGGGGTACTCAGATACGCAGTATTTT. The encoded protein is CASGLVTGYSDTQYF.